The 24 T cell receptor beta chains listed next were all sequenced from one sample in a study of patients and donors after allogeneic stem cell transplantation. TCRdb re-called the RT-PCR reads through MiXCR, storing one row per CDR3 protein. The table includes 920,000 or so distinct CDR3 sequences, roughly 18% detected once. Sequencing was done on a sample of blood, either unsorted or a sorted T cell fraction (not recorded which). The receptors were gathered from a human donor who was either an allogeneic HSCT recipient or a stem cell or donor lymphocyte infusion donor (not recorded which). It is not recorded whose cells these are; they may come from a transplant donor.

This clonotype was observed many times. Here the CDR3 reads CASSLRVGGISTDTQYF. CDR3 in DNA: TGTGCCAGCAGTTTAAGGGTCGGCGGAATTAGCACAGATACGCAGTATTTT. V and J are TRBV12-3 or TRBV12-4 and TRBJ2-3; D remains unclear. V lost 2 bases to trimming and J lost 0 bases, with 15 bases between them. This CDR3 contains 17 residues.

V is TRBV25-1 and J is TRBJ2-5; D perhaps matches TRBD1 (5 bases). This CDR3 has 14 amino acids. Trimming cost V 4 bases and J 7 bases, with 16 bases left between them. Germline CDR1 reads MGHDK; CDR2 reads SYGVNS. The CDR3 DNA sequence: TGTGCCAGCAGTGTTCTTTCGGACACGGGGACCCAGTACTTC. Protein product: CASSVLSDTGTQYF.

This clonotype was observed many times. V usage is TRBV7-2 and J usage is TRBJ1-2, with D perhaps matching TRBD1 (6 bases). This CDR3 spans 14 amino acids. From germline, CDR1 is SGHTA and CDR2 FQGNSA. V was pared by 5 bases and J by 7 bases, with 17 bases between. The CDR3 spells CASSIRTEMGGYTF. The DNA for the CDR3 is TGTGCCAGCAGCATACGGACAGAGATGGGTGGCTACACCTTC.

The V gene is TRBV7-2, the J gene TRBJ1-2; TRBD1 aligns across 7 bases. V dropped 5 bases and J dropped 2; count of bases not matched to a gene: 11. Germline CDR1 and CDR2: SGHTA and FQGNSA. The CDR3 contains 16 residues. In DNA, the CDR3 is TGTGCCAGCAGCCCCAGGACAGGCCGAGGAAACTATGGCTACACCTTC. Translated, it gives CASSPRTGRGNYGYTF.

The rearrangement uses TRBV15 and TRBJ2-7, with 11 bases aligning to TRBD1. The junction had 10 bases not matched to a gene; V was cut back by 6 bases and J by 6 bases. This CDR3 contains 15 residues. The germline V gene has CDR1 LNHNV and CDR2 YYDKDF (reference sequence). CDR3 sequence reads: CATRTDRGPVGEQYF. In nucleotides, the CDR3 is TGTGCCACCAGAACGGACAGGGGGCCTGTAGGCGAGCAGTACTTC. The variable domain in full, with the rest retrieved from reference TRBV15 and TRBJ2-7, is DAMVIQNPRYQVTQFGKPVTLSCSQTLNHNVMYWYQQKSSQAPKLLFHYYDKDFNNEADTPDNFQSRRPNTSFCFLDIRSPGLGDTAMYLCATRTDRGPVGEQYFGPGTRLTVT.

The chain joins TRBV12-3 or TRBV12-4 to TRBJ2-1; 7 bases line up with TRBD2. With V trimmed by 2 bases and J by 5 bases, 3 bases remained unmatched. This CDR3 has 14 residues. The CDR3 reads CASSLRREHNEQFF. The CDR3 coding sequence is TGTGCCAGCAGTTTACGGCGGGAGCACAATGAGCAGTTCTTC.

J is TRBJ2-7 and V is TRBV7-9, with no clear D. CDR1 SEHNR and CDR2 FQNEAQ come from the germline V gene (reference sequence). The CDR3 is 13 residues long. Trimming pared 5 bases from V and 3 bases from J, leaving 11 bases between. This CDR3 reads CASSPPKYYEQYF. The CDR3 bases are TGTGCCAGCAGCCCACCGAAGTACTACGAGCAGTACTTC.

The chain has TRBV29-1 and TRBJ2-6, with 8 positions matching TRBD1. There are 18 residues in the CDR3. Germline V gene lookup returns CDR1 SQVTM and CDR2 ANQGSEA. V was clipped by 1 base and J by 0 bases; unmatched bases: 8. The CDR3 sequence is CSVEVRDRRSSGANVLTF. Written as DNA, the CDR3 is TGCAGCGTTGAAGTGAGGGACAGGAGGAGCTCTGGGGCCAACGTCCTGACTTTC.

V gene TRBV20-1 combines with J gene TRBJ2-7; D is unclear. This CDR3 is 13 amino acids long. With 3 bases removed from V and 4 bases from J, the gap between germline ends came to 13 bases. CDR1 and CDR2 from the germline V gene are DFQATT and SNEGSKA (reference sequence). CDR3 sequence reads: CSARDAREYEQYF. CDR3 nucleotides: TGCAGTGCTAGGGACGCGAGAGAGTACGAGCAGTACTTC.

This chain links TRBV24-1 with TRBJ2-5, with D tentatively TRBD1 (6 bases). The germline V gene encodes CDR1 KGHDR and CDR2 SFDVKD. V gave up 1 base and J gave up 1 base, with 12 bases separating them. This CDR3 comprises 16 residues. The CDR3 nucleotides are TGTGCCACCAGTGATTTTGGGGGCAGGGGCCAAGAGACCCAGTACTTC. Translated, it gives CATSDFGGRGQETQYF.

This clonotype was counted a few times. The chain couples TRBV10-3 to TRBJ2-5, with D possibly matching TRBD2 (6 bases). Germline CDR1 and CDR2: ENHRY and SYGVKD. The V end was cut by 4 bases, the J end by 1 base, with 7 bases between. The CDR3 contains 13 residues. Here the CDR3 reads CAISAEGQETQYF. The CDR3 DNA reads TGTGCCATCAGTGCGGAGGGCCAAGAGACCCAGTACTTC.

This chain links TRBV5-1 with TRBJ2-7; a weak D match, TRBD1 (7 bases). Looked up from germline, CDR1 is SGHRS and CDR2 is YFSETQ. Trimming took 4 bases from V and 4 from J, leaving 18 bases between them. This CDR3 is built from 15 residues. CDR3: CASSLRGTRRYEQYF. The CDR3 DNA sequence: TGCGCCAGCAGCCTCAGGGGGACTCGTAGGTACGAGCAGTACTTC.

DNA for the CDR3: TGTGCCAGCAGTGAACAGTCTTCCAGGACCATAACTAATGAAAAACTGTTTTTT. Amino acids: CASSEQSSRTITNEKLFF. The gene calls are TRBV25-1 and TRBJ1-4; D gene uncertain. Per the germline V gene, CDR1 is MGHDK and CDR2 is SYGVNS. Trimming removed 2 bases at V and 1 base at J, with 17 bases between. The CDR3 length is 18 residues.

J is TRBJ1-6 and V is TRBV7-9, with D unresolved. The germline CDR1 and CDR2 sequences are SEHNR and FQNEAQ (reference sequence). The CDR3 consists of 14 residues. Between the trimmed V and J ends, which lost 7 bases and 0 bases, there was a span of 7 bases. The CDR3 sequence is CASNDNSYNSPLHF. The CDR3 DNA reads TGTGCCAGCAACGACAACTCCTATAATTCACCCCTCCACTTT.

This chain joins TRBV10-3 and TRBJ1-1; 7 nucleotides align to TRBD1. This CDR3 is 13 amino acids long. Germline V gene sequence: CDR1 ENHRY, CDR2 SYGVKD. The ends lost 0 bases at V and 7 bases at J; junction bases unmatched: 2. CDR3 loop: CAISESQGSEAFF. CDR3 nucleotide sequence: TGTGCCATCAGTGAGTCACAGGGGAGTGAAGCTTTCTTT.

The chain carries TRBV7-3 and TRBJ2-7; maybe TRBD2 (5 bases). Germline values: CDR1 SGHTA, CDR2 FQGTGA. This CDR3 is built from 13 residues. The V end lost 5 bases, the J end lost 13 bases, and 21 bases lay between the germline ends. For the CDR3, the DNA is TGTGCCAGCAGCCCCAGGTCCGGGGAACGTGTTTACTTC. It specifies CASSPRSGERVYF.

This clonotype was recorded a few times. The CDR3 region has the DNA TGCGCCAGCAGCTTGGCAATCCAGGGAAAGAACACTGAAGCTTTCTTT. This translates into CASSLAIQGKNTEAFF. V gene TRBV5-1 combines with J gene TRBJ1-1, with a possible D match to TRBD1 (5 bases). The CDR3 runs 16 residues. From germline, CDR1 is SGHRS and CDR2 YFSETQ. V lost 0 bases and J lost 1, with 13 bases in between.

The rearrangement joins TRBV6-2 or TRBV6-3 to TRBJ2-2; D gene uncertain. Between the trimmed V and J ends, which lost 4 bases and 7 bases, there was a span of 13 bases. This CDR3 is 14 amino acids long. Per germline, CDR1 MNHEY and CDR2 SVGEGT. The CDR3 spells CASSFYGSRGELFF. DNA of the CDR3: TGTGCCAGCAGTTTTTACGGCAGTCGCGGGGAGCTGTTTTTT.

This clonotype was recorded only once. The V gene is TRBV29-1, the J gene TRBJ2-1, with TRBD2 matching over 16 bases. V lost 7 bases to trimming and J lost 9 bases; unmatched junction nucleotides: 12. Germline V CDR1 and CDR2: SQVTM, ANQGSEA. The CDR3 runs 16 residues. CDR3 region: CSGVPGLAGGRGEQFF. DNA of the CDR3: TGCAGCGGCGTCCCGGGACTAGCGGGGGGGCGTGGTGAGCAGTTCTTC.

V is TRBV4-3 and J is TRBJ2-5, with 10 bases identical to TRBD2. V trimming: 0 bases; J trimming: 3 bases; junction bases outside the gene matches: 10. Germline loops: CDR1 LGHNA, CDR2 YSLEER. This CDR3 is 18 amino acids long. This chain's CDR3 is CASSQDLRASGGKETQYF. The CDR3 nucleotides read TGCGCCAGCAGCCAAGATCTGCGGGCTAGCGGGGGTAAAGAGACCCAGTACTTC.

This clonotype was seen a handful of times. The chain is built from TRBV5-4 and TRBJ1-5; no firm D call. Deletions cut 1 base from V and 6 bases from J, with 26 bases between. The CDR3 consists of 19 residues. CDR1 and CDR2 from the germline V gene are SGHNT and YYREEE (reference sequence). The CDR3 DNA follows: TGTGCCAGCAGCTTGTTGCGAGGAAAGGGAGGGCCCACGTTTCAGCCCCAGCATTTT. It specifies CASSLLRGKGGPTFQPQHF.

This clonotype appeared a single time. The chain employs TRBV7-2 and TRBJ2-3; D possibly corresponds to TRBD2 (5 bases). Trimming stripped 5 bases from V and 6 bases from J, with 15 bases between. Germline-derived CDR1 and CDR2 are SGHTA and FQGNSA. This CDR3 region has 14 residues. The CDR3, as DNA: TGTGCCAGCAGCGCGCGGGTCGGCCCCGATACGCAGTATTTT. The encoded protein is CASSARVGPDTQYF.

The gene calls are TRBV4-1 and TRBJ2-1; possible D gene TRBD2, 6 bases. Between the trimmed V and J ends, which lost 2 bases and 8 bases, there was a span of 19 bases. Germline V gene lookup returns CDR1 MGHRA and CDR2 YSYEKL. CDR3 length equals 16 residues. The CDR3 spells CASSQSGSYRDYEQFF. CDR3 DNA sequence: TGCGCCAGCAGCCAAAGTGGGTCTTACCGGGACTATGAGCAGTTCTTC.

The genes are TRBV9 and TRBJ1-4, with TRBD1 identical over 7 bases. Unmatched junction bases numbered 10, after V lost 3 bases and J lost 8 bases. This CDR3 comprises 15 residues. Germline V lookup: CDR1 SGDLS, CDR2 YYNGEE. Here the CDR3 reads CASSANRGSEEKLFF. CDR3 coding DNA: TGTGCCAGCAGCGCTAACAGGGGTTCGGAGGAAAAACTGTTTTTT.